This TCR beta chain was recorded in a study of somatic mutations in cytotoxic T cells in rheumatoid arthritis (dated by TCRdb to 2016 to 2017). About the study as a whole: A FACSAria II or Sony SH800 was used to flow-sort some V beta antibody-stained T-cell populations at nearly 100% purity, and TCRB sequencing was also done on sorted V beta1+ cells. The median ages of the patient and control groups were essentially identical. In newly diagnosed rheumatoid arthritis without treatment, the study examined if expanded CD8+ T-cell clones harbor somatic mutations, relying on TCRB deep sequencing to characterize clonality. TCRB deep sequencing covered 65 to 80 patients with rheumatoid arthritis along with under 25 healthy controls.

Genomic DNA underwent TCRB CDR3 sequencing using the immunoSEQ assay. In the authors' own workflow: The analyses included only productive TCRB rearrangements. A clone was defined by a unique TCRB CDR3 sequence, and clonality was computed as a productive clonality index based on Shannon entropy. Repertoire overlap for a pair of samples was computed from each clone's template counts relative to total templates per sample. V-gene usage from TCRB sequencing and V-gene usage measured by flow cytometry were correlated (Spearman r of around 0.6). Imported from immuneACCESS, the table was reduced by TCRdb to in-frame sequences with V and J called. These copies leave out some clones; in studies compared against another copy, an unresolved V gene accounts for under half, and the cause of the remainder is not known. Clone size and V and J calls were adopted from that table, with D and trimming inferred from the DNA. A total of fewer than 20,000 clones appear in this sample, under 80% of them only once. The ten top clones hold under 5.5% of the sample.

The research as a whole found: CD8+ T-cell clonality did not differ significantly between rheumatoid arthritis patients and age-matched healthy controls. The slight TRBV07 underrepresentation in patients was not adjusted for multiple comparisons. It was unknown which antigens the expanded CD8+ clones targeted, and their absence from virus-specific databases did not exclude viral specificity. CD8+ clonality increased with age in patients (Spearman r of about 0.45) but not in healthy controls. In about an eighth of the roughly 60 patients the largest CD8+ clone exceeded 20% of CD8+ cells, and several identical CD8+ TCRB sequences were shared between blood and synovial fluid.

As encoded in the germline V gene, CDR1 is SGHRS while CDR2 is YFSETQ. From its cysteine to its phenylalanine, the CDR3 spans 14 amino acids. The only DNA kept is the CDR3, 42 bases in frame from the first base. Compared with germline, V lacks 3 bases and J lacks 3 bases; bases without a gene match: 5. In regard to this clone: Its antigen target is currently unknown. No clone much larger than this one lies a single base away; base qualities are absent.

With a median age of 56 years (range about 21-75) and around 50% female, the healthy controls consisted of 20 to 25 blood donors whose buffy coats were used. Positive magnetic bead selection on an AutoMACS was used to isolate CD4+ and CD8+ cells, with flow cytometry used to check purity. Peripheral blood mononuclear cells were isolated by Ficoll-Paque PLUS density gradient separation. Using Nucleospin Tissue or Tissue XS kits, DNA was extracted from CD4-enriched, CD8-enriched or PBMC samples, with quantification by a Qubit 2.0 fluorometer. The sequencing sample was made of CD8+ T cells sorted from blood. The sequence is built from TRBV5-1 and TRBJ2-7; 8 nucleotides in the junction match TRBD1. The receptor was derived from a man aged 55 to 70 in good health. Read as DNA, the sequence is TGCGCCAGCAGCTGGGGGACAGGAAACTACGAGCAGTACTTC. This is translated as CASSWGTGNYEQYF. Full variable domain (CDR3 extended with the reference TRBV5-1 and TRBJ2-7 proteins): KAGVTQTPRYLIKTRGQQVTLSCSPISGHRSVSWYQQTPGQGLQFLFEYFSETQRNKGNFPGRFSGRQFSNSRSEMNVSTLELGDSALYLCASSWGTGNYEQYFGPGTRLTVT.